This TCR beta chain came from a study of cytomegalovirus exposure and HLA in healthy donors. Notes on this clone: Its antigen is as yet unknown.

Study results and caveats: Several of the most significant clusters appeared linked to common viral pathogens, based on a later analysis. It was shown in a later analysis that HLA-associated TCR beta chains were more clonally expanded than other, equally common chains.

This CDR3 region has 15 residues. CDR1 SGHNT and CDR2 YYREEE come from the germline V gene (reference sequence). V was clipped by 3 bases and J by 5 bases; unmatched bases: 4. Both 60 Vbeta primers and 13 Jbeta primers went into the PCR. The assay was immunoSEQ multiplex PCR, and TCRdb's table has in-frame clones only and misses some. The data show about 160,000 clones, 75% to 85% seen once. V usage is TRBV5-4 and J usage is TRBJ2-4, with 11 bases that match TRBD1. This clonotype originated in a woman in her forties or fifties in good health and CMV-seronegative. The sample taken for sequencing was PBMCs. CDR3 residues: CASSSGQGAQNIQYF. In nucleotides, the CDR3 is TGTGCCAGCAGCTCCGGACAGGGGGCTCAAAACATTCAGTACTTC. Full variable domain (missing parts from reference TRBV5-4 and TRBJ2-4): ETGVTQSPTHLIKTRGQQVTLRCSSQSGHNTVSWYQQALGQGPQFIFQYYREEENGRGNFPPRFSGLQFPNYSSELNVNALELDDSALYLCASSSGQGAQNIQYFGAGTRLSVL.